The 27 T cell receptor beta chains below come from one sample, sequenced in a study of CD8+ T cells in alopecia areata. The treatment: oral pan-JAK inhibitor, 5-10 mg twice daily. Extraction and reverse transcription of RNA yielded cDNA as the sequencing template. This table comes from immunoSEQ multiplex PCR, and its TCRdb copy is limited to in-frame clones, with some not included. The sample records some 130,000 clones, 50% to 55% being singletons. Source: CD4+ T cells sorted from blood, taken at week 4, from a patient treated with tofacitinib. The receptors were sampled from a human donor with alopecia areata.

The J gene is TRBJ1-1, the V gene TRBV6-1, with 7 bases identical to TRBD1. CDR3 length equals 13 residues. Germline values: CDR1 MNHNS, CDR2 SASEGT. Trimming cost V 10 bases and J 1 base; bases outside gene matches: 6. CDR3 DNA: TGTGCCATCGGAAGACAGGGGAACACTGAAGCTTTCTTT. Translated: CAIGRQGNTEAFF.

The CDR3 DNA sequence: TGTGCCAGCTCCCTTGACATCGGGGTTGCCGGTACGCAGTATTTT. Amino acids: CASSLDIGVAGTQYF. The genes are TRBV18 and TRBJ2-3; D might be TRBD2 (5 bases). The CDR3 contains 15 residues. V lost 6 bases and J lost 8, with 21 bases in between. The germline gives CDR1 KGHSH, CDR2 LQKENI.

V usage is TRBV29-1 and J usage is TRBJ2-3; TRBD2 is a possible D gene (7 bases). V dropped 3 bases and J dropped 8 bases, with 24 bases sitting between them. Germline assignment: CDR1 SQVTM and CDR2 ANQGSEA. The CDR3 is 16 amino acids. DNA of the CDR3: TGCAGCGTTGACCCCCCGGGGGGCGGAACATATGGTACGCAGTATTTT. Amino acids: CSVDPPGGGTYGTQYF.

This clone turned up a few times. The rearrangement links TRBV27 to TRBJ2-1; no reliable D call. The V and J ends lost 2 bases and 7 bases respectively, with 9 bases between them. Germline CDR1 and CDR2: MNHEY and SMNVEV (reference sequence). CDR3 length equals 13 residues. The CDR3 sequence: CASSLNNVNEQFF. The CDR3 nucleotides are TGTGCCAGCAGTTTAAATAACGTAAATGAGCAGTTCTTC.

Only a few counts were recorded for this clone. The CDR3, as DNA: TGCGCCAGCAGCCAAGACGGAGCGGGGACTTACAATGAGCAGTTCTTC. It codes for CASSQDGAGTYNEQFF. The chain has TRBV4-1 and TRBJ2-1; 7 positions agree with TRBD2. Germline CDR1 is MGHRA and CDR2 is YSYEKL. The CDR3 runs 16 residues. Germline trimming cut 0 bases from V and 4 bases from J; bases unmatched to any gene: 6.

The chain is built from TRBV10-3 and TRBJ2-3; D uncertain. Trimming stripped 3 bases from V and 3 bases from J, with 4 bases between. Germline-derived CDR1 and CDR2 are ENHRY and SYGVKD. The CDR3 totals 12 residues. The CDR3: CAISDGTDTQYF. CDR3 sequence (DNA): TGTGCCATCAGTGACGGGACAGATACGCAGTATTTT.

The chain employs TRBV29-1 and TRBJ2-7; D might be TRBD1 or TRBD2, each matching 5 bases. The ends were cut back, 4 bases at V and 2 bases at J, with 12 bases in the middle. The CDR3 spans 13 residues. CDR1 and CDR2 (germline): SQVTM, ANQGSEA. The CDR3, as DNA: TGCAGCGTTGTGGGGGTGTTGACCTACGAGCAGTACTTC. Its protein product is CSVVGVLTYEQYF.

A few counts support this clone. The V and J genes are TRBV4-2 and TRBJ2-5; 9 bases are shared with TRBD1. CDR1 LGHNA and CDR2 YNFKEQ come from the germline V gene. The V gene end was trimmed by 4 bases and the J gene end by 4 bases; junction bases not matched to a gene: 7. The CDR3 extends over 15 amino acids. CDR3 sequence (DNA): TGTGCCAGCAGCCGGGAAGGACAGGGGATAGAGACCCAGTACTTC. Amino acid sequence: CASSREGQGIETQYF.

The V call is TRBV30, the J call TRBJ1-2, with TRBD1 identical over 7 bases. The CDR3 runs 15 residues. The V gene end was trimmed by 2 bases and the J gene end by 7 bases; junction bases not matched to a gene: 13. Germline lookup yields CDR1 GTSNPN and CDR2 SVGIG (reference sequence). CDR3 residues: CAWSRGTVVDGGYTF. The CDR3 bases are TGTGCCTGGAGTCGGGGGACAGTCGTCGATGGTGGCTACACCTTC.

The V and J genes are TRBV29-1 and TRBJ1-1; D call uncertain. CDR1 and CDR2 (germline): SQVTM, ANQGSEA. V was clipped by 7 bases and J by 0 bases, with 12 bases between them. The CDR3 has 13 amino acids. CDR3 in amino acids: CSADRALNTEAFF. In DNA form, the CDR3 reads TGCAGCGCCGACCGGGCGTTGAACACTGAAGCTTTCTTT.

The rearrangement joins TRBV11-2 to TRBJ1-1, with 11 nucleotides matching TRBD1. CDR3 length: 14 residues. Germline V gives CDR1 SGHAT, CDR2 FQNNGV. The V segment lost 5 bases and the J segment 5 bases; nucleotides outside the gene matches: 4. As DNA, the CDR3 is TGTGCCAGCAGCCGGGACAGGGGGAGGACTGAAGCTTTCTTT. Its translation is CASSRDRGRTEAFF. Supplemented by reference TRBV11-2 and TRBJ1-1, the full variable domain reads EAGVAQSPRYKIIEKRQSVAFWCNPISGHATLYWYQQILGQGPKLLIQFQNNGVVDDSQLPKDRFSAERLKGVDSTLKIQPAKLEDSAVYLCASSRDRGRTEAFFGQGTRLTVV.

The V gene is TRBV7-9, the J gene TRBJ2-7; 8 nucleotides align to TRBD1. The ends lost 3 bases at V and 7 bases at J; junction bases unmatched: 5. This CDR3 contains 13 residues. Germline CDR1 SEHNR, CDR2 FQNEAQ (reference sequence). CDR3: CASSLTGVGEQYF. As DNA, the CDR3 is TGTGCCAGCAGCTTGACAGGGGTGGGAGAGCAGTACTTC.

The chain carries TRBV6-1 and TRBJ1-2; 7 bases align to TRBD1. The CDR3 is 15 amino acids. J was trimmed by 8 bases and V by 5 bases; bases with no gene match: 14. Per the germline V gene, CDR1 is MNHNS and CDR2 is SASEGT. The CDR3 sequence: CASSWTTGRPGGYTF. CDR3 coding DNA: TGTGCCAGCAGTTGGACGACAGGGCGCCCGGGGGGCTACACCTTC.

There are a few counts of this clone. The V call is TRBV28, the J call TRBJ1-2; TRBD1 is a possible D gene (5 bases). Germline CDR1 MDHEN, CDR2 SYDVKM. V was clipped by 3 bases and J by 6 bases, with 23 bases between them. This CDR3 is built from 17 residues. CDR3 sequence: CASSFHLEGSRIDGYTF. DNA for the CDR3: TGTGCCAGCAGTTTCCACCTTGAGGGGTCACGGATTGATGGCTACACCTTC.

This clone was seen a few times. This chain connects TRBV30 to TRBJ2-7, with no clear D. Per the germline V gene, CDR1 is GTSNPN and CDR2 is SVGIG (reference sequence). Trimming cost V 4 bases and J 0 bases, with 10 bases left between them. CDR3 size: 13 residues. The CDR3 region is CAWMRTRSYEQYF. The CDR3 DNA sequence: TGTGCCTGGATGCGGACCCGCTCCTACGAGCAGTACTTC.

The chain carries TRBV25-1 and TRBJ2-1, with 7 nucleotides matching TRBD2. The CDR3 is 14 amino acids. Per the germline V gene, CDR1 is MGHDK and CDR2 is SYGVNS. Unmatched junction bases numbered 7, after V lost 3 bases and J lost 8 bases. The CDR3 coding sequence is TGTGCCAGCAGTGATGTGGGACTACTTGATGAGCAGTTCTTC. Translating it yields CASSDVGLLDEQFF.

This clone has a handful of counts. This rearrangement joins TRBV30 to TRBJ2-3, with 8 bases aligning to TRBD1. The CDR3 loop spans 13 amino acids. From germline, CDR1 is GTSNPN and CDR2 SVGIG (reference sequence). Unmatched junction bases numbered 5, after V lost 1 base and J lost 8 bases. DNA of the CDR3: TGTGCCTGGAGTGGACAGGGGATCGGTACGCAGTATTTT. Translating it yields CAWSGQGIGTQYF.

This chain links TRBV5-1 with TRBJ2-7, with D possibly TRBD1 on 7 matching bases. This CDR3 contains 13 residues. The germline V gene has CDR1 SGHRS and CDR2 YFSETQ. The ends were cut back, 6 bases at V and 2 bases at J, with 12 bases in the middle. CDR3 in amino acids: CASTAGQTYEQYF. In DNA form, the CDR3 reads TGCGCCAGCACCGCGGGACAGACCTACGAGCAGTACTTC.

The V and J genes are TRBV30 and TRBJ2-7; D call uncertain. V was trimmed by 0 bases and J by 12 bases, leaving 24 bases between them. The length of the CDR3 is 15 residues. Germline V CDR1 and CDR2: GTSNPN, SVGIG (reference sequence). The CDR3 sequence is CAWSVPPGWATQRYF. The DNA for the CDR3 is TGTGCCTGGAGTGTACCTCCAGGTTGGGCAACCCAGAGGTACTTC. Filled out from reference TRBV30 and TRBJ2-7, the complete variable domain reads SQTIHQWPATLVQPVGSPLSLECTVEGTSNPNLYWYRQAAGRGLQLLFYSVGIGQISSEVPQNLSASRPQDRQFILSSKKLLLSDSGFYLCAWSVPPGWATQRYFGPGTRLTVT.

This clone occurred a few times. The chain has TRBV5-1 and TRBJ1-2; 7 positions match TRBD1. Germline lookup yields CDR1 SGHRS and CDR2 YFSETQ. V trimming: 2 bases; J trimming: 5 bases; junction bases outside the gene matches: 6. The CDR3 contains 14 residues. CDR3 loop: CASSFGTDRYGYTF. DNA for the CDR3: TGCGCCAGCAGCTTCGGGACAGATCGATATGGCTACACCTTC.

This sequence joins TRBV11-2 and TRBJ1-4; no definite D call. The CDR3 length is 11 residues. Trimming cost V 6 bases and J 8 bases, with 7 bases left between them. From germline, CDR1 is SGHAT and CDR2 FQNNGV. The CDR3 DNA reads as TGTGCCAGCAGAAATGGGGAAAAACTGTTTTTT. Translation: CASRNGEKLFF.

This clone was recorded a few times. The chain uses TRBV30 and TRBJ1-1, with D uncertain. Deletions cut 0 bases from V and 0 bases from J, with 11 bases between. Germline CDR1 and CDR2: GTSNPN and SVGIG (reference sequence). The CDR3 length is 15 residues. The CDR3 sequence is CAWSVAGRLNTEAFF. Written as DNA, the CDR3 is TGTGCCTGGAGTGTGGCAGGACGACTGAACACTGAAGCTTTCTTT.

The V and J genes are TRBV30 and TRBJ1-5; no clear D gene. Trimming removed 4 bases from V and 1 base from J, with 8 bases in between. The CDR3 has 13 amino acids. Looked up from germline, CDR1 is GTSNPN and CDR2 is SVGIG (reference sequence). For the CDR3, the DNA is TGTGCCTGGAACACGGGGAGCAATCAGCCCCAGCATTTT. It yields the protein CAWNTGSNQPQHF.

This clone came up a few times. The rearrangement joins TRBV6-5 to TRBJ2-2; no reliable D call. In germline, CDR1 is MNHEY, CDR2 SVGAGI. The CDR3 totals 15 residues. Trimming shortened V by 0 bases and J by 7 bases, and 12 bases separated the two germline ends. This chain's CDR3 is CASSYSSSGVGELFF. The CDR3 coding sequence is TGTGCCAGCAGTTACTCCAGCTCTGGGGTCGGGGAGCTGTTTTTT.

This clone was found a few times. This chain joins TRBV19 and TRBJ1-5; TRBD1 matches at 7 bases. Germline CDR1 LNHDA, CDR2 SQIVND (reference sequence). Trimming at V came to 5 bases and at J to 7 bases, leaving 11 bases not matched to a gene. The CDR3 is 15 amino acids. CDR3 coding DNA: TGTGCCAGTAGTTCGAAACAGGGGACGCGGCAGCCCCAGCATTTT. It yields the protein CASSSKQGTRQPQHF.

The chain has TRBV2 and TRBJ1-1, with D unclear. Trimming left V 2 bases short and J 4 bases short, with 14 bases between. The germline CDR1 and CDR2 sequences are SNHLY and FYNNEI. The CDR3 length is 15 residues. CDR3 sequence reads: CASSESEGMGTEAFF. In DNA, the CDR3 is TGTGCCAGCAGTGAAAGCGAGGGTATGGGCACTGAAGCTTTCTTT.

The genes are TRBV29-1 and TRBJ1-1, with TRBD1 identical over 9 bases. This CDR3 is 12 amino acids long. The V segment lost 7 bases and the J segment 0 bases; nucleotides outside the gene matches: 0. CDR1 and CDR2 (germline): SQVTM, ANQGSEA. CDR3 DNA: TGCAGCGGACAGGGGGTGAACACTGAAGCTTTCTTT. Translated: CSGQGVNTEAFF.